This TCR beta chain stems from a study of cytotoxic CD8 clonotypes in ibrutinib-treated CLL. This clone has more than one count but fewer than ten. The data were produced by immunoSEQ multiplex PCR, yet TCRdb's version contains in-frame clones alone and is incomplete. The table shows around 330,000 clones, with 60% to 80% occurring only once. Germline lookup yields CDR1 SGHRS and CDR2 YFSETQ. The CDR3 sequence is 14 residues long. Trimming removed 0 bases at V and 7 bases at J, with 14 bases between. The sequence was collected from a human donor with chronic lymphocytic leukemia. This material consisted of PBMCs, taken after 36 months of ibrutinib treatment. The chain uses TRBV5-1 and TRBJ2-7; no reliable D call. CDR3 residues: CASSLATNGDEQYF. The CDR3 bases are TGCGCCAGCAGCTTGGCAACTAATGGGGATGAGCAGTACTTC.